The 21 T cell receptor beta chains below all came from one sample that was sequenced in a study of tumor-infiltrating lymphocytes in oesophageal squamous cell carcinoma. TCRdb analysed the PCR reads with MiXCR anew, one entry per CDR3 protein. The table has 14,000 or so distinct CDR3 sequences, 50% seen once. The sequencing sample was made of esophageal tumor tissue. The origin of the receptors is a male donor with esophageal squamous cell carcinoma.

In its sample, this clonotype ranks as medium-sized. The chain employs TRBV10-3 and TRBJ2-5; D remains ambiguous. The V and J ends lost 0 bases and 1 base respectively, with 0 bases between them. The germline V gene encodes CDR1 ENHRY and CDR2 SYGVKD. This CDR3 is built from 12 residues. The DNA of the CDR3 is TGTGCCATCAGTGAGTCCCAAGAGACCCAGTACTTC. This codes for CAISESQETQYF.

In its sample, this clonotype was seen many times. The CDR3: CASSIAGRAAYEQYF. Here the CDR3 DNA reads TGTGCCAGTAGTATTGCTGGAAGAGCTGCCTACGAGCAGTACTTC. The rearrangement uses TRBV19 and TRBJ2-5, with D hard to call. The DNA end favors TRBJ2-7, so the J call may be wrong. CDR1 LNHDA and CDR2 SQIVND come from the germline V gene (reference sequence). The CDR3 consists of 15 residues.

In DNA form, the CDR3 reads TGTGCCAGCAGCGTCTCTAGCGGGCTCTACTACGAGCAGTACTTC. Translating it yields CASSVSSGLYYEQYF. The V call is TRBV7-6, the J call TRBJ2-7, with 8 bases identical to TRBD2. Germline CDR1 reads SGHVS; CDR2 reads FNYEAQ. Trimming took 5 bases from V and 3 from J; bases not matched to a gene: 9. The CDR3 is made up of 15 amino acids.

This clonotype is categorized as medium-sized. The CDR3 protein is CATIAPGDEQFF. The CDR3 DNA sequence: TGCGCCACTATAGCACCGGGGGATGAGCAGTTCTTC. The rearrangement links TRBV10-2 to TRBJ2-1, with D possibly TRBD2 on 6 matching bases. V shed 10 bases and J shed 8 bases, with 15 bases lying between them. CDR3 length equals 12 residues. Germline V lookup: CDR1 WSHSY, CDR2 SAAADI.

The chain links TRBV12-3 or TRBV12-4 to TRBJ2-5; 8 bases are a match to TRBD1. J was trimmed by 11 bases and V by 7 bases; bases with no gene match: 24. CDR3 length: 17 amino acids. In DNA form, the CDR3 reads TGTGCCAGCACCTCTCCCAAGCCCGGGACAGGATACAATGAGCAGTACTTC. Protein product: CASTSPKPGTGYNEQYF.

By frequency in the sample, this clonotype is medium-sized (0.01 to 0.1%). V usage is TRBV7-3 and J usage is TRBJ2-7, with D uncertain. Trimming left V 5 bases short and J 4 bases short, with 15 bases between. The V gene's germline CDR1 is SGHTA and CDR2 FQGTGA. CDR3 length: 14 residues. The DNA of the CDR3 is TGTGCCAGCAGCCCCCGGCAGATTGCTTACGAGCAGTACTTC. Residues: CASSPRQIAYEQYF.

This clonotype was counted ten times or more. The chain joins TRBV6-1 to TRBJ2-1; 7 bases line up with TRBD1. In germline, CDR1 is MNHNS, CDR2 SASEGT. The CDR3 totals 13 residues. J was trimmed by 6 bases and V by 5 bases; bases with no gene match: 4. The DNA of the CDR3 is TGTGCCAGCAGTTATGGACAGGTCAATGAGCAGTTCTTC. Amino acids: CASSYGQVNEQFF.

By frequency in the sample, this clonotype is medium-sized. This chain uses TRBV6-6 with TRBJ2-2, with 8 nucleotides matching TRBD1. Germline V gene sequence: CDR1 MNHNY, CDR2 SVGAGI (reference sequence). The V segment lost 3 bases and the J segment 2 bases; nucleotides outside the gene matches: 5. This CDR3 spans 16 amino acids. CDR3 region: CASSYRGTGNTGELFF. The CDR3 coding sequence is TGTGCCAGCAGTTATCGTGGGACAGGAAACACCGGGGAGCTGTTTTTT.

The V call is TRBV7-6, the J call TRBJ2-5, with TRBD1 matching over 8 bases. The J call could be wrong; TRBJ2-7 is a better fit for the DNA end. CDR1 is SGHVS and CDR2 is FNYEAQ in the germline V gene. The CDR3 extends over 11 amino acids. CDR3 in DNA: TGTGCCAGCAGCACAGGGGGCGAGCAGTACTTC. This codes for CASSTGGEQYF.

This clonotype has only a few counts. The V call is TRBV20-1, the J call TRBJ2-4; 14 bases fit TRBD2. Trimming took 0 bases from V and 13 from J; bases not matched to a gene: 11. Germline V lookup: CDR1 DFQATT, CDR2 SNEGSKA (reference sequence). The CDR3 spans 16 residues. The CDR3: CSARDPGLAGVGTQYF. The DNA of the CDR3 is TGCAGTGCTAGAGATCCGGGACTAGCGGGAGTTGGTACGCAGTACTTC.

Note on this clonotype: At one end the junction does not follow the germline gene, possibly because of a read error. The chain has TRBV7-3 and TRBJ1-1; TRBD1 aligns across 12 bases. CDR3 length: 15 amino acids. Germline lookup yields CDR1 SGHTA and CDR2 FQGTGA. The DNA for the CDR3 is TGTGACAGCAGCTTAATGGGACAGGGGGCCAGTGAAGCTTTCTTT. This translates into CDSSLMGQGASEAFF. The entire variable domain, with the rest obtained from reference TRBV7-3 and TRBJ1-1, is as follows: GAGVSQTPSNKVTEKGKYVELRCDPISGHTALYWYRQSLGQGPEFLIYFQGTGAADDSGLPNDRFFAVRPEGSVSTLKIQRTERGDSAVYLCDSSLMGQGASEAFFGQGTRLTVV.

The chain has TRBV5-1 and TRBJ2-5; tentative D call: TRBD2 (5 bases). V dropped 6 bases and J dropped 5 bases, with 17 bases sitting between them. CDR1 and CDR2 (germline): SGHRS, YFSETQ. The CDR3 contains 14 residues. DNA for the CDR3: TGCGCCAGCACCCCGACGGGAAATCGTGAGACCCAGTACTTC. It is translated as CASTPTGNRETQYF.

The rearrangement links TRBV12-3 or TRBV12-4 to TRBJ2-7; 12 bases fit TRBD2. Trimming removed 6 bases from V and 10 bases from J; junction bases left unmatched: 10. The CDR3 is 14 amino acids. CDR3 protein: CASSWTSGNNDQYF. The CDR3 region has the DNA TGTGCCAGCAGCTGGACTAGCGGGAACAATGATCAGTACTTC.

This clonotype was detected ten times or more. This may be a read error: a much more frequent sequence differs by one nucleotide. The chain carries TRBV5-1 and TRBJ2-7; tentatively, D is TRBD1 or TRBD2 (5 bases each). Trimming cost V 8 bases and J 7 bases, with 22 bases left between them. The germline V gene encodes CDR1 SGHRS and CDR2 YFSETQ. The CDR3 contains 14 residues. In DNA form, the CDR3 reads TGCGCCAGTAACCGGGACGCGGCCTACAATGAGCAGTACTTC. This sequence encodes CASNRDAAYNEQYF.

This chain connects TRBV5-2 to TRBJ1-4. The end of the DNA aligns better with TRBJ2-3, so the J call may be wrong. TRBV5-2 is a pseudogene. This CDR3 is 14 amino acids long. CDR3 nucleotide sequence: TGTGCCAGCAGCCTACCTCCCAACACAGATACGCAGTATTTT. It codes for CASSLPPNTDTQYF.

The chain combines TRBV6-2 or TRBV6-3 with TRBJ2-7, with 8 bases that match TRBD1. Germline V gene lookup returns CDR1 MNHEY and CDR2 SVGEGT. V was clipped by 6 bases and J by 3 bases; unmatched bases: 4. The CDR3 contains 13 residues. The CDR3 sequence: CASRRQGSYEQYF. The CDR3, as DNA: TGTGCCAGCAGAAGACAGGGGAGCTACGAGCAGTACTTC.

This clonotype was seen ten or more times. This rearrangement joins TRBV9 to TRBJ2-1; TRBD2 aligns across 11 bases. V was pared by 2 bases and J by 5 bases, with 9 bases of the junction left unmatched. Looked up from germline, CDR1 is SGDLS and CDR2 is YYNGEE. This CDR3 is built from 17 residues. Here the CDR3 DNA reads TGTGCCAGCAGCGTCCTTCCCGGGACTAGCGGACACAATGAGCAGTTCTTC. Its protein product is CASSVLPGTSGHNEQFF.

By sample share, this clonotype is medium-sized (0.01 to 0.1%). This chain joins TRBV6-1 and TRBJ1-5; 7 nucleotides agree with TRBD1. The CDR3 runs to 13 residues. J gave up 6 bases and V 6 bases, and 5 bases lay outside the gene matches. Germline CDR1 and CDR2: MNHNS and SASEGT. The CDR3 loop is CASRTGSGQPQHF. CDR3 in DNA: TGTGCCAGCAGGACAGGGTCGGGTCAGCCCCAGCATTTT.

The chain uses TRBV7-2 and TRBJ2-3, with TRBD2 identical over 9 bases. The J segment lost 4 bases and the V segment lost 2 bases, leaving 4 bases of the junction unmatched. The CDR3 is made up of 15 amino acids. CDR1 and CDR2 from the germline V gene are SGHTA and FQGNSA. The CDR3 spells CASSLRAGGSDTQYF. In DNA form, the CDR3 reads TGTGCCAGCAGCTTACGAGCGGGGGGTTCAGATACGCAGTATTTT.

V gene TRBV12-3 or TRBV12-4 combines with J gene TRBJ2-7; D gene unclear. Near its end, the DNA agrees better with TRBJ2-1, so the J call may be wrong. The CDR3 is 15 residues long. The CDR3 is CASRSSPSSYNEQFF. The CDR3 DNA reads TGTGCCAGCAGGTCCTCCCCTAGCTCCTACAATGAGCAGTTCTTC.

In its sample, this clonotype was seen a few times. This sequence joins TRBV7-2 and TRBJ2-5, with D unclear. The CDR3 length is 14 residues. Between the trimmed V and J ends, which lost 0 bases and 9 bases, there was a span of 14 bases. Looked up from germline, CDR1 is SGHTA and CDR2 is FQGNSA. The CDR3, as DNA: TGTGCCAGCAGCTTAGCGTATGCTACGAGGTCCCAGTACTTC. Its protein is CASSLAYATRSQYF.